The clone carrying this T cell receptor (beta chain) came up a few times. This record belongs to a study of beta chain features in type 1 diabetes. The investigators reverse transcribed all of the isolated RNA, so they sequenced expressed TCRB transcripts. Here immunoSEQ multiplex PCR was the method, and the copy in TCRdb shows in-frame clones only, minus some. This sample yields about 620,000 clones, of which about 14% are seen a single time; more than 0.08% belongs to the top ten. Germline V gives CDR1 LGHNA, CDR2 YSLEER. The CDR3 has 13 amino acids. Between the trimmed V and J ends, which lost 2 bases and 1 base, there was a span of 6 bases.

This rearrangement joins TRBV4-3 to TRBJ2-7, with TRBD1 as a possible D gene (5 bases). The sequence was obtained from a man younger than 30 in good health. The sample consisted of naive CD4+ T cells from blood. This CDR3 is CASSQRQSYEQYF. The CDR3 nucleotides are TGCGCCAGCAGCCAAAGACAGTCCTACGAGCAGTACTTC.